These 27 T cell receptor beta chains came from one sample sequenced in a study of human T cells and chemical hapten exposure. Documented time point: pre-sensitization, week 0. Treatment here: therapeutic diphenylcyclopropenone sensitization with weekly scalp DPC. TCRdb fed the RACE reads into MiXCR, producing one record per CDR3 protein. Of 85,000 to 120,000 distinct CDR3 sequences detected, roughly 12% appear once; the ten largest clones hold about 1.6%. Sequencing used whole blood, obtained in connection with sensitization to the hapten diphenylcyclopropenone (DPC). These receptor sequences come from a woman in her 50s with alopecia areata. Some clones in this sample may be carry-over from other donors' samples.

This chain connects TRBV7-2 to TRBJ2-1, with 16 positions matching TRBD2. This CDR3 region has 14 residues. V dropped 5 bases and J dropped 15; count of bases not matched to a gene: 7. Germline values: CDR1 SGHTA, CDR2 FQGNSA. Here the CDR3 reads CASSLGLAGGPWFF. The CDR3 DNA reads TGTGCCAGCAGCCTGGGACTAGCGGGAGGGCCATGGTTCTTC.

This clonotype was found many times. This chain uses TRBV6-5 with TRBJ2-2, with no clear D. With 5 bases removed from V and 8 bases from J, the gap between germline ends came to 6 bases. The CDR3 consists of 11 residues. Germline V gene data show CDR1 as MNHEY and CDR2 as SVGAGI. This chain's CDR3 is CASSDAGELFF. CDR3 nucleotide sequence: TGTGCCAGCAGTGACGCGGGGGAGCTGTTTTTT.

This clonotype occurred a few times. The CDR3 DNA is TGTGCCAGCAGTTACCGGTCAGGGTTGCATGGCTACACCTTC. This gives the protein CASSYRSGLHGYTF. The chain links TRBV6-5 to TRBJ1-2; D possibly corresponds to TRBD1 (5 bases). Germline CDR1 is MNHEY and CDR2 is SVGAGI. Deletions cut 2 bases from V and 6 bases from J, with 13 bases between. The CDR3 totals 14 residues.

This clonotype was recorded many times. CDR3 bases: TGTGCCAGCAGCCAGTCTTCCCTTGAAGCTTTCTTT. This encodes CASSQSSLEAFF. The genes are TRBV6-2 or TRBV6-3 and TRBJ1-1; D remains ambiguous. V lost 6 bases, J lost 7 bases, and 12 bases lay in between. The germline CDR1 and CDR2 sequences are MNHEY and SVGEGT. This CDR3 comprises 12 residues.

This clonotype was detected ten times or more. CDR3 nucleotides: TGCGCCAGCAGCTTATCAGGACCCGACACCGGGGAGCTGTTTTTT. Translation: CASSLSGPDTGELFF. This rearrangement joins TRBV5-1 to TRBJ2-2; no definite D call. The CDR3 has 15 amino acids. The germline CDR1 and CDR2 sequences are SGHRS and YFSETQ. Trimming removed 2 bases at V and 3 bases at J, with 11 bases between.

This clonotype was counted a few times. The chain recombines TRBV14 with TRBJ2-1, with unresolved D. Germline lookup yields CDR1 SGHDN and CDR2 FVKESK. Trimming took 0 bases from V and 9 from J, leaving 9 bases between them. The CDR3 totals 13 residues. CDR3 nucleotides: TGTGCCAGCAGCCAAGATCTCCGTAGTGAGCAGTTCTTC. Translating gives CASSQDLRSEQFF.

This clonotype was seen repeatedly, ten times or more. The CDR3 DNA follows: TGTGCCAGCAGTTCCCTTCCCCTGTCCGATACGCAGTATTTT. Protein sequence: CASSSLPLSDTQYF. The chain joins TRBV27 to TRBJ2-3; D is unresolved. CDR1 is MNHEY, CDR2 SMNVEV, per germline (reference sequence). V shed 4 bases and J shed 6 bases, with 14 bases lying between them. The CDR3 spans 14 residues.

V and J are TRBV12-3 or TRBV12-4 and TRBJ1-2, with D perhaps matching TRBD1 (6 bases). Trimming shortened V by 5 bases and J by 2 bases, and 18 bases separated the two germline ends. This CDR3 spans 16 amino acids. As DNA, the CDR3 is TGTGCCAGCAGTCCGCGACAGGTTGGGAAAAACTATGGCTACACCTTC. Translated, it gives CASSPRQVGKNYGYTF.

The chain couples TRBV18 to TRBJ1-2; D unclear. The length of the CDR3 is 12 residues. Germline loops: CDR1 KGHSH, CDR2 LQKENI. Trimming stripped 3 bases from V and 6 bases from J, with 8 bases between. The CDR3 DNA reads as TGTGCCAGCTCACCCTCTGCAGATGGCTACACCTTC. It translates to CASSPSADGYTF.

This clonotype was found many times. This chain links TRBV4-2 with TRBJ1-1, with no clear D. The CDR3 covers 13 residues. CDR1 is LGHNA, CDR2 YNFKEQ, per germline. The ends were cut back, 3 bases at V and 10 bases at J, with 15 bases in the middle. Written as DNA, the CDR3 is TGTGCCAGCAGCCAGGACCGTTCTAGGGCAGCTTTCTTT. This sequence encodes CASSQDRSRAAFF.

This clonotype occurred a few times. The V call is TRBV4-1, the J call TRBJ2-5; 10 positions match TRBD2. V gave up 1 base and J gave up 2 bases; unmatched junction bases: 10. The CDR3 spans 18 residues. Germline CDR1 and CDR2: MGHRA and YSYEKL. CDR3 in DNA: TGCGCCAGCAGCCAAGCCCCCCATGGAGCGGGGGGGCAAGAGACCCAGTACTTC. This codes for CASSQAPHGAGGQETQYF.

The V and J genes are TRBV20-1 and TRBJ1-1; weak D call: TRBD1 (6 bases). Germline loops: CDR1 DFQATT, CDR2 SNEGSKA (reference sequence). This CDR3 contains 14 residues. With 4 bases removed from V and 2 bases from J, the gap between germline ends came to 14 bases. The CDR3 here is CSANIGGPNTEAFF. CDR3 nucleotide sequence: TGCAGTGCTAATATCGGGGGGCCCAACACTGAAGCTTTCTTT.

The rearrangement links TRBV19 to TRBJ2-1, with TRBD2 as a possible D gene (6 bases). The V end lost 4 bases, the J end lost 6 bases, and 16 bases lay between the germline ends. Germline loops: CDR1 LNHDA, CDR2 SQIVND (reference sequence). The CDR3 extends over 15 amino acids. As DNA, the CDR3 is TGTGCCAGTAGTAAAGGGACTCGACTTCTCAATGAGCAGTTCTTC. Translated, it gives CASSKGTRLLNEQFF.

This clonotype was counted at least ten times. The CDR3 bases are TGTGCCAGCAGCCCCACCGGGACAGGGGGCCACGAGCAGTACTTC. As protein: CASSPTGTGGHEQYF. The V call is TRBV7-9, the J call TRBJ2-7; 12 bases agree with TRBD1. Losses at the gene ends were 5 bases for V and 5 bases for J; bases not matched to a gene: 7. The CDR3 runs 15 residues. Germline values: CDR1 SEHNR, CDR2 FQNEAQ (reference sequence).

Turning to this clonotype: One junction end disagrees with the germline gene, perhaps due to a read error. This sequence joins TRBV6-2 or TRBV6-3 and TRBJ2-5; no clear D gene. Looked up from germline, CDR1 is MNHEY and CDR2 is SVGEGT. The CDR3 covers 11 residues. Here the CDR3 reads CASSDSETQYF. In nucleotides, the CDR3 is TGTGCCAGCAGTGACTCGGAGACCCAGTACTTC.

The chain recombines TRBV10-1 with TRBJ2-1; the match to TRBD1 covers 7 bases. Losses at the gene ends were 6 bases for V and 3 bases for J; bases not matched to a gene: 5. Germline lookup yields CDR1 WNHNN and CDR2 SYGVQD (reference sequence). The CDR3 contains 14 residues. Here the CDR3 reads CASSSRDSYNEQFF. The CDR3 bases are TGCGCCAGCAGCAGCCGGGACAGCTACAATGAGCAGTTCTTC.

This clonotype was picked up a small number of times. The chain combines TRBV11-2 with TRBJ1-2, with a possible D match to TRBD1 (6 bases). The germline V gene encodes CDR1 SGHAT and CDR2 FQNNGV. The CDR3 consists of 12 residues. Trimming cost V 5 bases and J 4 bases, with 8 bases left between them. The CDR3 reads CASSQGIYGYTF. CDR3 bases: TGTGCCAGCAGCCAGGGGATCTATGGCTACACCTTC.

The CDR3 coding sequence is TGTGCCAGCAGTCGCTGGACAGGGGACACTGAAGCTTTCTTT. It codes for CASSRWTGDTEAFF. V gene TRBV12-3 or TRBV12-4 combines with J gene TRBJ1-1; 9 bases are a match to TRBD1. V shed 5 bases, J shed 3 bases, and the junction held 4 bases outside the gene matches. The CDR3 runs to 14 residues.

CDR3 sequence reads: CSAREQGGTEAFF. The CDR3 region has the DNA TGCAGTGCTAGAGAACAGGGAGGCACTGAAGCTTTCTTT. The V call is TRBV20-1, the J call TRBJ1-1; perhaps TRBD1 as D (6 bases). The ends were cut back, 0 bases at V and 4 bases at J, with 9 bases in the middle. The germline V gene has CDR1 DFQATT and CDR2 SNEGSKA (reference sequence). CDR3 length: 13 amino acids.

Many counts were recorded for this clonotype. The CDR3 is CASRWTGSYEQYF. CDR3 sequence (DNA): TGTGCCAGCAGGTGGACAGGATCCTACGAGCAGTACTTC. This chain uses TRBV7-2 with TRBJ2-7, with TRBD1 matching 7 bases. The CDR3 runs to 13 residues. Looked up from germline, CDR1 is SGHTA and CDR2 is FQGNSA. V shed 6 bases, J shed 1 base, and the junction held 3 bases outside the gene matches.

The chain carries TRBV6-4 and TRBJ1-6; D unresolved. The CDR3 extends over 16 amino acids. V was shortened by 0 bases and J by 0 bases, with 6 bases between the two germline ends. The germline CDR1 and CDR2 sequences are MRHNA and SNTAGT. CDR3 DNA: TGTGCCAGCAGTGACTCAGGAGGCTCCTATAATTCACCCCTCCACTTT. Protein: CASSDSGGSYNSPLHF.

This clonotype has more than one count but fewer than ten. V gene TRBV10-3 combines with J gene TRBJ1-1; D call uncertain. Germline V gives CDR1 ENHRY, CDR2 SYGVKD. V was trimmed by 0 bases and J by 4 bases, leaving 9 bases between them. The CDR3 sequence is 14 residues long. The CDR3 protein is CAISESPGITEAFF. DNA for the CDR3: TGTGCCATCAGTGAGTCGCCAGGAATCACTGAAGCTTTCTTT.

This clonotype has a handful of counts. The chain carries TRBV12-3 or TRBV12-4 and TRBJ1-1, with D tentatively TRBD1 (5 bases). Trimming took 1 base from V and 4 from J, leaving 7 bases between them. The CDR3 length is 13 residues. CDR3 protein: CASSLVQGTEAFF. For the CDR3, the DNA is TGTGCCAGCAGTTTAGTCCAGGGCACTGAAGCTTTCTTT.

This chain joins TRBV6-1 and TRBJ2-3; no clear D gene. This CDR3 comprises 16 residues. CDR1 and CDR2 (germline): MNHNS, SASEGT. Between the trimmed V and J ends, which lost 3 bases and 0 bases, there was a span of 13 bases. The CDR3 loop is CASSDEAARSTDTQYF. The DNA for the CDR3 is TGTGCCAGCAGTGATGAGGCTGCCAGAAGCACAGATACGCAGTATTTT.

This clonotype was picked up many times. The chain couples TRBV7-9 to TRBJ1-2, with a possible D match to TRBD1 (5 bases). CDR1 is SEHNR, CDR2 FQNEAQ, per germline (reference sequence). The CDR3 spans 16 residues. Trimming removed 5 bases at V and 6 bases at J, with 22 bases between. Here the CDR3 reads CASSHSSFQGQDGYTF. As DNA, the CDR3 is TGTGCCAGCAGCCACTCTTCTTTTCAGGGTCAGGATGGCTACACCTTC.

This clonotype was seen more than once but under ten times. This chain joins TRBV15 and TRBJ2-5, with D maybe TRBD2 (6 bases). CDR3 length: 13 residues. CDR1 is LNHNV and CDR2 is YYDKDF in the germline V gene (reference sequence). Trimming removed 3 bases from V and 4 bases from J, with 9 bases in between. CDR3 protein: CATSRGGRETQYF. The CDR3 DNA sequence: TGTGCCACCAGCAGGGGGGGACGAGAGACCCAGTACTTC.

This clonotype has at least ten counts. The CDR3, as DNA: TGTGCCAGCAGGCCCCGGGACAGGTCGAATGAAAAACTGTTTTTT. Translating it yields CASRPRDRSNEKLFF. The V call is TRBV5-5, the J call TRBJ1-4; 8 bases match TRBD1. The junction had 8 bases not matched to a gene; V was cut back by 5 bases and J by 5 bases. Per the germline V gene, CDR1 is SGHKS and CDR2 is YYEKEE (reference sequence). This CDR3 contains 15 residues.